The sequence of this T cell receptor beta chain was determined in a study of cytomegalovirus exposure and HLA in healthy donors. General study points: An analysis done earlier found most TCR beta V segments productive about 87% or about 30% of the time.

Germline trimming cut 4 bases from V and 4 bases from J; bases unmatched to any gene: 10. The CDR3 runs 15 residues. The germline V gene has CDR1 SGDLS and CDR2 YYNGEE. Points on this clone: Its antigen is not identified.

The primer mix had 60 Vbeta and 13 Jbeta primers. Sequenced by immunoSEQ multiplex PCR; TCRdb stores in-frame clones only, minus some. The sample has about 200,000 clones, 65% to 85% seen once; the top ten hold roughly 0.098%. This TCR came from a boy aged 2 to 9 in good health and CMV-seronegative. The V and J genes are TRBV9 and TRBJ2-7; 8 bases match TRBD2. The sequencing input was PBMCs. CDR3 in amino acids: CASSPSSGGVYEQYF. The CDR3 DNA reads TGTGCCAGCAGCCCATCGAGCGGGGGTGTTTACGAGCAGTACTTC.